The clone carrying this T cell receptor beta chain is a singleton in its sample. Methods used by the authors: Nucleated cell counts were estimated from reference gene primer amplification. Profiled with immunoSEQ multiplex PCR; TCRdb holds only in-frame clones, not every one. V and J calls and clone size are as listed in that table; D and trimming were resolved from the DNA. Among roughly 88,000 clones listed, 90% to 95% were seen once. The data derive from a study of blood T cell repertoires in COVID-19. About the study: COVID-19 samples collected from the United States, Italy and Spain covered acute and convalescent phases.

Sample: peripheral blood. The sequence was obtained from a woman between 45 and 65 years old in a cohort sampled during active COVID-19.

CDR3 nucleotide sequence: TGTGCCAGTAGTATAGGGCTAGCGGGAACTTACGAGCAGTACTTC. This translates into CASSIGLAGTYEQYF. This sequence joins TRBV19 and TRBJ2-7; 9 bases are a match to TRBD2. This CDR3 has 15 residues. J lost 4 bases, V lost 1 base, and 5 bases had no gene match. Germline assignment: CDR1 LNHDA and CDR2 SQIVND (reference sequence). Full variable domain (remainder filled in from reference TRBV19 and TRBJ2-7): DGGITQSPKYLFRKEGQNVTLSCEQNLNHDAMYWYRQDPGQGLRLIYYSQIVNDFQKGDIAEGYSVSREKKESFPLTVTSAQKNPTAFYLCASSIGLAGTYEQYFGPGTRLTVT.